The next 10 T cell receptor beta chains were all read from a single sample in a study of blood T cell repertoires in COVID-19. Data came from immunoSEQ multiplex PCR; TCRdb stores just in-frame clones and leaves some out. The sample has tens of thousands of clones; 85% to 90% are singletons. The sample comprised peripheral blood. The receptor source for this set is a human donor in a cohort sampled during active COVID-19.

The CDR3 loop is CASSREKSTEAFF. As DNA, the CDR3 is TGTGCCAGCAGCCGAGAGAAGAGCACTGAAGCTTTCTTT. This rearrangement joins TRBV3-1 (or the pseudogene TRBV3-2) to TRBJ1-1; the D is unclear. Germline CDR1 and CDR2: LGHDT and YNNKEL (reference sequence). V dropped 4 bases and J dropped 4 bases, with 10 bases sitting between them. The CDR3 spans 13 residues.

This chain uses TRBV14 with TRBJ2-2; D not resolved. This CDR3 has 16 residues. V shed 1 base and J shed 7 bases, with 16 bases lying between them. From germline, CDR1 is SGHDN and CDR2 FVKESK. The CDR3 spells CASSQATALPGGELFF. The CDR3 bases are TGTGCCAGCAGCCAAGCAACTGCGCTCCCCGGCGGGGAGCTGTTTTTT.

This clone was seen only once. The V call is TRBV5-5, the J call TRBJ2-7; a possible D gene is TRBD1 (6 bases). V lost 5 bases to trimming and J lost 2 bases, with 14 bases between them. Germline CDR1 is SGHKS and CDR2 is YYEKEE (reference sequence). The CDR3 consists of 14 residues. The chain's CDR3 is CASRYETGAYEQYF. The CDR3 nucleotides are TGTGCCAGCAGGTACGAGACAGGAGCCTACGAGCAGTACTTC. Using reference TRBV5-5 and TRBJ2-7 for the parts outside the CDR3, the full variable domain is DAGVTQSPTHLIKTRGQQVTLRCSPISGHKSVSWYQQVLGQGPQFIFQYYEKEERGRGNFPDRFSARQFPNYSSELNVNALLLGDSALYLCASRYETGAYEQYFGPGTRLTVT.

V is TRBV5-5 and J is TRBJ2-2, with TRBD2 as a possible D gene (6 bases). Trimming removed 4 bases from V and 0 bases from J, with 13 bases in between. The CDR3 runs to 16 residues. Germline loops: CDR1 SGHKS, CDR2 YYEKEE (reference sequence). The chain's CDR3 is CASSLQTSSNTGELFF. In DNA form, the CDR3 reads TGTGCCAGCAGCCTCCAGACTAGTTCGAACACCGGGGAGCTGTTTTTT.

V and J are TRBV27 and TRBJ2-1; D is undetermined. CDR3 length: 13 amino acids. Trimming stripped 4 bases from V and 0 bases from J, with 4 bases between. Per the germline V gene, CDR1 is MNHEY and CDR2 is SMNVEV (reference sequence). CDR3 sequence reads: CASSSSSYNEQFF. As DNA, the CDR3 is TGTGCCAGCAGTTCCAGCTCCTACAATGAGCAGTTCTTC.

The chain combines TRBV10-3 with TRBJ1-1, with D possibly being TRBD1 (5 bases). This CDR3 region has 14 residues. The V end was cut by 3 bases, the J end by 4 bases, with 12 bases between. CDR1 is ENHRY and CDR2 is SYGVKD in the germline V gene. The CDR3 DNA reads as TGTGCCATCAGTGACAGGGAAGTAAGCACTGAAGCTTTCTTT. It specifies CAISDREVSTEAFF.

V and J are TRBV10-1 and TRBJ2-7; TRBD1 matches 7 bases. Germline CDR1 and CDR2: WNHNN and SYGVQD (reference sequence). The V gene end was trimmed by 4 bases and the J gene end by 3 bases; junction bases not matched to a gene: 3. The CDR3 is 13 amino acids. This CDR3 reads CASSGGTDYEQYF. DNA for the CDR3: TGCGCCAGCAGTGGGGGGACAGACTACGAGCAGTACTTC.

This sequence joins TRBV19 and TRBJ2-7; 7 bases line up with TRBD2. J lost 6 bases, V lost 2 bases, and 10 bases had no gene match. The germline gives CDR1 LNHDA, CDR2 SQIVND (reference sequence). The CDR3 loop spans 15 amino acids. CDR3 residues: CASSIFGGGATEQYF. CDR3 sequence (DNA): TGTGCCAGTAGTATATTCGGGGGAGGGGCTACCGAGCAGTACTTC.

The V gene is TRBV4-1, the J gene TRBJ1-2; no firm D call. The CDR3 consists of 14 residues. V lost 2 bases and J lost 4, with 11 bases in between. Germline-derived CDR1 and CDR2 are MGHRA and YSYEKL. The CDR3 sequence: CASSQLGGPYGYTF. The DNA of the CDR3 is TGCGCCAGCAGCCAACTGGGCGGGCCCTATGGCTACACCTTC.

V usage is TRBV27 and J usage is TRBJ1-2; 9 bases line up with TRBD1. The CDR3 sequence is 16 residues long. The V segment lost 6 bases and the J segment 6 bases; nucleotides outside the gene matches: 14. CDR1 and CDR2 (germline): MNHEY, SMNVEV (reference sequence). CDR3 DNA: TGTGCCAGCAGAGCTCCCACCCGGGACAGGGTGAATGGCTACACCTTC. This codes for CASRAPTRDRVNGYTF.